The rows below give T cell receptor beta chains drawn from one sample of a study of T cells expressing NK-cell markers. TCRdb processed the 5' RACE reads again and assigns one entry to each CDR3 protein, with no DNA. In total, the table holds some 450,000 distinct CDR3 sequences. Sequences were obtained from blood T cells: a sorted CD56 or NKG2C T cell subset, CD4+ or CD8+ T cells, or bulk PBMC T cells (not recorded which). The receptor set was obtained from a woman aged 18 to 75 in good health. Both conserved end residues are part of each CDR3.

v_gene,j_gene,CDR3aa
TRBV11-2,TRBJ2-1,CASSLRLAGDNEQFF
TRBV7-2,TRBJ2-2,CASSRGPVGELFF
TRBV27,TRBJ2-7,CASSLSFPPSSYEQYF
TRBV6-4,TRBJ2-1,CASSEGTGSYNEQFF
TRBV7-2,TRBJ1-1,CASSFDGTEAFF
TRBV3-1,TRBJ2-1,CASSQTSGRGNEQFF
TRBV5-1,TRBJ2-1,CASSLSLAAYNEQFF
TRBV4-3,TRBJ2-1,CASSRNRGNEQFF
TRBV7-2,TRBJ1-2,CASSYAVETYGYTF
TRBV5-1,TRBJ1-4,CASSPGQGRSEKLFF
TRBV12-3/TRBV12-4,TRBJ1-2,CASRQGPYGYTF
TRBV12-3/TRBV12-4,TRBJ1-5,CASSLPGLSNQPQHF
TRBV10-2,TRBJ2-5,CASTNGGGETQYF
TRBV7-2,TRBJ2-6,CAAHSGANVLTF
TRBV7-2,TRBJ2-3,CASSSDGRLSDTQYF
TRBV7-6,TRBJ2-5,CASSLGISGVQETQYF
TRBV5-8,TRBJ2-4,CASSLRGGKNIQYF
TRBV12-3/TRBV12-4,TRBJ1-6,CASSHQGRDSPLHF
TRBV7-3,TRBJ2-3,CASSFVGGTQYF
TRBV6-1,TRBJ2-2,CASSKQGFANTGELFF
TRBV29-1,TRBJ2-7,CSARTSGIGEQYF
TRBV12-3/TRBV12-4,TRBJ2-1,CASSPGKGEQFF
TRBV5-1,TRBJ2-1,CASSGPTYNEQFF
TRBV13,TRBJ2-1,CASSLEQGSLVNEQFF
TRBV27,TRBJ1-5,CASSLGSHQPQHF
TRBV11-2,TRBJ1-6,CASRPRADNSPLHF
TRBV12-3/TRBV12-4,TRBJ2-4,CASSLGGGPLGNIQYF
TRBV12-3/TRBV12-4,TRBJ2-3,CASSLFQSTDTQYF
TRBV3-1,TRBJ1-1,CASSQVIAAMNTEAFF
TRBV7-6,TRBJ1-5,CASSPEQGPNQPQHF
TRBV7-2,TRBJ2-7,CASSLGGTSVYEQYF
TRBV18,TRBJ2-2,CASSPPGIAGAGTGELFF